These 4 T cell receptor beta chains were all obtained from the same sample, sequenced in a study of OX40 agonist ivuxolimab in advanced cancers. The table came from immunoSEQ multiplex PCR; TCRdb's copy has only in-frame clones and leaves some out. The sample records 26,000 or so clones, less than 85% being singletons. The source material was CD4+ or CD8+ T cells sorted from blood, sampled in a trial of the OX40 agonist ivuxolimab. The receptors were sampled from an adult with an advanced solid tumor such as melanoma, head and neck, liver or kidney cancer.

This clone occurred once. V and J are TRBV27 and TRBJ1-2; D is unresolved. CDR3 length equals 13 residues. Germline V CDR1 and CDR2: MNHEY, SMNVEV (reference sequence). V gave up 4 bases and J gave up 6 bases, with 12 bases separating them. The CDR3 loop is CASSSSPSNGYTF. The CDR3 bases are TGTGCCAGCAGTTCGAGCCCGAGTAATGGCTACACCTTC.

This clone showed up just a few times. The chain links TRBV5-6 to TRBJ1-2; 7 nucleotides align to TRBD1. Germline V lookup: CDR1 SGHDT, CDR2 YYEEEE. V trimming: 4 bases; J trimming: 9 bases; junction bases outside the gene matches: 6. This CDR3 is 12 amino acids long. CDR3 in amino acids: CASSRQGVRYTF. The CDR3 DNA sequence: TGTGCCAGCAGCCGCCAGGGGGTCCGCTACACCTTC.

V gene TRBV19 combines with J gene TRBJ1-1; tentative D call: TRBD1 (5 bases). V was shortened by 6 bases and J by 1 base, with 15 bases between the two germline ends. Germline V gives CDR1 LNHDA, CDR2 SQIVND (reference sequence). The CDR3 runs to 15 residues. CDR3 protein: CASRRQLEKNTEAFF. The CDR3 bases are TGTGCCAGTAGGAGACAGCTGGAAAAGAACACTGAAGCTTTCTTT.

The chain employs TRBV2 and TRBJ2-7; D is ambiguous. This CDR3 comprises 12 residues. The V gene lost 6 bases and the J gene lost 0 bases, with 6 bases spanning the gap. CDR1 is SNHLY and CDR2 is FYNNEI in the germline V gene. The CDR3 sequence: CASRDLSYEQYF. The DNA for the CDR3 is TGTGCCAGCAGGGACCTCTCCTACGAGCAGTACTTC.